One sample yielded the 30 T cell receptor beta chains listed below, sequenced in a study of identifying expanded T cells in peripheral blood. The protocol was immunoSEQ multiplex PCR, while the TCRdb copy is restricted to in-frame clones and leaves out a portion. The table has nearly 60,000 clones, about nine tenths seen once. Material: blood. These receptors came from a person aged 18-70 years in good health.

The chain is built from TRBV10-2 and TRBJ1-5; D call uncertain. The V gene lost 6 bases and the J gene lost 0 bases, with 12 bases spanning the gap. CDR3 length: 15 residues. CDR1 is WSHSY and CDR2 is SAAADI in the germline V gene. The CDR3 DNA follows: TGCGCCAGCAGGATCGGGGTGTATAGCAATCAGCCCCAGCATTTT. Amino acid sequence: CASRIGVYSNQPQHF.

This clone was detected only a few times. The chain links TRBV7-9 to TRBJ1-1, with D tentatively TRBD1 (5 bases). V gave up 1 base and J gave up 4 bases, with 13 bases separating them. There are 15 residues in the CDR3. Looked up from germline, CDR1 is SEHNR and CDR2 is FQNEAQ (reference sequence). The CDR3 spells CASSLEMGQGTEAFF. The CDR3 DNA follows: TGTGCCAGCAGCTTAGAGATGGGTCAGGGCACTGAAGCTTTCTTT.

This clone was observed once. V is TRBV25-1 and J is TRBJ2-3; possibly TRBD1 or TRBD2 for D (5 bases each). The V end lost 1 base, the J end lost 5 bases, and 7 bases lay between the germline ends. CDR3 length: 13 amino acids. Per germline, CDR1 MGHDK and CDR2 SYGVNS. The CDR3: CASSELGEDTQYF. The CDR3 DNA reads as TGTGCCAGCAGTGAATTGGGGGAAGATACGCAGTATTTT.

This chain uses TRBV18 with TRBJ2-2; D uncertain. The CDR3 is 15 amino acids. Germline assignment: CDR1 KGHSH and CDR2 LQKENI. V lost 2 bases and J 3 bases, leaving 10 bases between the germline ends. CDR3 DNA: TGTGCCAGCTCACCAACCTCGGGTCACACCGGGGAGCTGTTTTTT. Amino acids: CASSPTSGHTGELFF. Full variable domain (missing parts from reference TRBV18 and TRBJ2-2): NAGVMQNPRHLVRRRGQEARLRCSPMKGHSHVYWYRQLPEEGLKFMVYLQKENIIDESGMPKERFSAEFPKEGPSILRIQQVVRGDSAAYFCASSPTSGHTGELFFGEGSRLTVL.

The CDR3 is CASSGGLEEAFF. The CDR3 region has the DNA TGTGCCAGCAGTGGGGGTTTAGAGGAAGCTTTCTTT. The rearrangement uses TRBV25-1 and TRBJ1-1, with D hard to call. CDR1 and CDR2 (germline): MGHDK, SYGVNS. This CDR3 spans 12 amino acids. The V and J ends lost 4 bases and 8 bases respectively, with 11 bases between them.

The CDR3, as DNA: TGTGCCACCACCCATAGCGGGAGGAAAGATACGCAGTATTTT. Translated, it gives CATTHSGRKDTQYF. The chain employs TRBV15 and TRBJ2-3; TRBD2 aligns across 10 bases. The junction had 6 bases not matched to a gene; V was cut back by 7 bases and J by 5 bases. This CDR3 has 14 amino acids. CDR1 is LNHNV and CDR2 is YYDKDF in the germline V gene (reference sequence).

V and J are TRBV18 and TRBJ1-4; TRBD1 aligns across 10 bases. Germline lookup yields CDR1 KGHSH and CDR2 LQKENI. There are 16 residues in the CDR3. V lost 2 bases, J lost 5 bases, and 5 bases stayed unmatched. As DNA, the CDR3 is TGTGCCAGCTCACCAACTGACAGGGGGCAAAATGAAAAACTGTTTTTT. Its protein is CASSPTDRGQNEKLFF.

This chain joins TRBV9 and TRBJ1-2, with D possibly TRBD1 on 6 matching bases. CDR3 length equals 15 residues. The V end was cut by 3 bases, the J end by 3 bases, with 15 bases between. Germline assignment: CDR1 SGDLS and CDR2 YYNGEE. The CDR3 DNA reads as TGTGCCAGCAGCGAACTTCACAGGGTGGACTATGGCTACACCTTC. Protein sequence: CASSELHRVDYGYTF.

This clone was observed a single time. This chain uses TRBV5-1 with TRBJ2-1, with 10 bases fitting TRBD1. The CDR3 loop spans 15 amino acids. The junction had 7 bases not matched to a gene; V was cut back by 4 bases and J by 6 bases. Germline assignment: CDR1 SGHRS and CDR2 YFSETQ. CDR3 nucleotide sequence: TGCGCCAGCAGCCCTTCGGGGACAGGGGTCAATGAGCAGTTCTTC. This encodes CASSPSGTGVNEQFF.

In this sample, this clone turned up a few times. The chain has TRBV5-6 and TRBJ1-5; 7 nucleotides line up with TRBD1. The J segment lost 6 bases and the V segment lost 2 bases, leaving 2 bases of the junction unmatched. CDR1 and CDR2 (germline): SGHDT, YYEEEE. CDR3 length: 13 amino acids. Here the CDR3 DNA reads TGTGCCAGCAGCTTAGGGGGCGGTCAGCCCCAGCATTTT. Protein product: CASSLGGGQPQHF.

The chain joins TRBV7-2 to TRBJ2-3; TRBD1 agrees at 7 bases. From germline, CDR1 is SGHTA and CDR2 FQGNSA. The ends lost 6 bases at V and 1 base at J; junction bases unmatched: 13. This CDR3 region has 17 residues. This CDR3 is CASSHGGRGSGTDTQYF. The DNA for the CDR3 is TGTGCCAGCAGTCACGGAGGCAGGGGGTCTGGCACAGATACGCAGTATTTT.

V gene TRBV28 combines with J gene TRBJ2-7; TRBD1 matches at 7 bases. The CDR3 has 16 residues. V lost 4 bases to trimming and J lost 2 bases; unmatched junction nucleotides: 11. Germline V gene data show CDR1 as MDHEN and CDR2 as SYDVKM. DNA of the CDR3: TGTGCCAGCAGTTCTATTGGACAGGACCCTCCCTACGAGCAGTACTTC. Protein product: CASSSIGQDPPYEQYF.

This clone has only one observation. V gene TRBV9 combines with J gene TRBJ2-6, with D possibly being TRBD2 (6 bases). Germline loops: CDR1 SGDLS, CDR2 YYNGEE. The CDR3 extends over 19 amino acids. V was trimmed by 4 bases and J by 0 bases, leaving 20 bases between them. The CDR3 here is CASSPILGGKSSGANVLTF. DNA of the CDR3: TGTGCCAGCAGCCCCATCCTTGGGGGGAAGAGCTCTGGGGCCAACGTCCTGACTTTC.

The rearrangement links TRBV6-1 to TRBJ1-5; D not resolved. Between the trimmed V and J ends, which lost 3 bases and 6 bases, there was a span of 15 bases. This CDR3 is built from 15 residues. Germline V gene lookup returns CDR1 MNHNS and CDR2 SASEGT. As DNA, the CDR3 is TGTGCCAGCAGTGAGGTGTGGGGTTTCGGTCAGCCCCAGCATTTT. As protein: CASSEVWGFGQPQHF.

The V gene is TRBV7-2, the J gene TRBJ2-2, with D hard to call. CDR1 is SGHTA, CDR2 FQGNSA, per germline. V was pared by 7 bases and J by 7 bases, with 22 bases between. The CDR3 length is 16 residues. The CDR3 region is CASTTRTLRAGGELFF. The CDR3 bases are TGTGCCAGCACCACGAGAACTCTTAGGGCAGGCGGGGAGCTGTTTTTT.

The rearrangement links TRBV11-2 to TRBJ1-2, with 11 bases matching TRBD1. V gave up 2 bases and J gave up 4 bases; unmatched junction bases: 6. Per germline, CDR1 SGHAT and CDR2 FQNNGV. The CDR3 covers 16 residues. Here the CDR3 DNA reads TGTGCCAGCAGCTTAAAGAGGACAGGGGGCTTCTATGGCTACACCTTC. Residues: CASSLKRTGGFYGYTF.

The rearrangement uses TRBV5-6 and TRBJ2-7, with D possibly called TRBD1 or TRBD2 (6 bases each). V dropped 4 bases and J dropped 6 bases, with 17 bases sitting between them. The V gene's germline CDR1 is SGHDT and CDR2 YYEEEE. This CDR3 spans 14 amino acids. CDR3 DNA: TGTGCCAGCAGCCCCCCGGGGGCGGGGATCGAGCAGTACTTC. Protein product: CASSPPGAGIEQYF.

The chain links TRBV5-1 to TRBJ1-4, with D possibly being TRBD1 (5 bases). V shed 2 bases and J shed 5 bases, with 10 bases lying between them. The CDR3 consists of 14 residues. Germline lookup yields CDR1 SGHRS and CDR2 YFSETQ. The CDR3 spells CASSLGTENEKLFF. The CDR3 nucleotides are TGCGCCAGCAGCTTAGGGACGGAGAATGAAAAACTGTTTTTT.

The chain carries TRBV9 and TRBJ1-3; D might be TRBD1 (6 bases). Deletions cut 3 bases from V and 0 bases from J, with 13 bases between. The CDR3 extends over 16 amino acids. Germline lookup yields CDR1 SGDLS and CDR2 YYNGEE. In DNA, the CDR3 is TGTGCCAGCAGCGGACGAGCACAGGGCTCTGGAAACACCATATATTTT. Its protein is CASSGRAQGSGNTIYF.

This clone was seen only once. The V call is TRBV11-2, the J call TRBJ2-1; D remains unclear. The length of the CDR3 is 14 residues. CDR1 is SGHAT and CDR2 is FQNNGV in the germline V gene. Trimming pared 2 bases from V and 3 bases from J, leaving 8 bases between. The CDR3 protein is CASSLNPFYNEQFF. CDR3 bases: TGTGCCAGCAGCTTAAACCCCTTCTACAATGAGCAGTTCTTC.

This clone was seen a handful of times. The chain is built from TRBV7-9 and TRBJ1-2; D might be TRBD1 (6 bases). The CDR3 is 15 residues long. The germline CDR1 and CDR2 sequences are SEHNR and FQNEAQ (reference sequence). V gave up 4 bases and J gave up 4 bases, with 16 bases separating them. CDR3 protein: CASSSHSGVTYGYTF. Written as DNA, the CDR3 is TGTGCCAGCAGCTCGCATTCAGGGGTTACCTATGGCTACACCTTC.

This rearrangement joins TRBV6-5 to TRBJ2-3; a weak D match, TRBD2 (6 bases). CDR1 is MNHEY and CDR2 is SVGAGI in the germline V gene. The CDR3 is 13 amino acids. With 8 bases removed from V and 4 bases from J, the gap between germline ends came to 13 bases. CDR3 in amino acids: CASAFREPDTQYF. CDR3 DNA: TGTGCCAGCGCGTTCCGGGAGCCAGATACGCAGTATTTT.

The chain couples TRBV23-1 to TRBJ1-1; possible D gene TRBD1, 6 bases. TRBV23-1 counts as an open reading frame of uncertain function. This CDR3 is 13 amino acids long. V was clipped by 3 bases and J by 5 bases, with 10 bases between them. CDR3 in DNA: TGCGCCAGCAGTCAGGGGGCGAAAACTGAAGCTTTCTTT. This encodes CASSQGAKTEAFF.

The chain is built from TRBV4-3 and TRBJ2-7; 12 bases are shared with TRBD2. Trimming took 0 bases from V and 1 from J; bases not matched to a gene: 4. The CDR3 extends over 17 amino acids. Germline V gene data show CDR1 as LGHNA and CDR2 as YSLEER. CDR3 DNA sequence: TGCGCCAGCAGCCAAGACCCCACTAGCGGGGGGTCCTACGAGCAGTACTTC. This gives the protein CASSQDPTSGGSYEQYF.

The chain employs TRBV27 and TRBJ2-7; TRBD1 matches at 8 bases. J was trimmed by 4 bases and V by 4 bases; bases with no gene match: 12. The CDR3 is 16 residues long. Per the germline V gene, CDR1 is MNHEY and CDR2 is SMNVEV (reference sequence). In DNA form, the CDR3 reads TGTGCCAGCAGTTCTTTTTCGGCAGGGGGCTCTTACGAGCAGTACTTC. Amino acid sequence: CASSSFSAGGSYEQYF.

The CDR3 region has the DNA TGTGCCAGTAGTCCCGGGTCTTCAGAGACCCAGTACTTC. This encodes CASSPGSSETQYF. This chain links TRBV19 with TRBJ2-5; no definite D call. Trimming stripped 5 bases from V and 4 bases from J, with 11 bases between. This CDR3 region has 13 residues. The germline V gene has CDR1 LNHDA and CDR2 SQIVND (reference sequence).

The chain carries TRBV28 and TRBJ2-7; D possibly corresponds to TRBD2 (6 bases). The CDR3 is 15 residues long. CDR1 MDHEN and CDR2 SYDVKM come from the germline V gene. V lost 6 bases and J 1 base, leaving 16 bases between the germline ends. The CDR3 DNA reads as TGTGCCAGCAGGGGATCGGGGGACTCATCCTACGAGCAGTACTTC. It yields the protein CASRGSGDSSYEQYF.

The gene calls are TRBV19 and TRBJ1-2; TRBD1 might be the D (5 bases). Germline V CDR1 and CDR2: LNHDA, SQIVND (reference sequence). V gave up 4 bases and J gave up 3 bases, with 15 bases separating them. The CDR3 is 15 residues long. CDR3 protein: CASSTNGDPHYGYTF. Here the CDR3 DNA reads TGTGCCAGTAGTACGAACGGGGACCCGCACTATGGCTACACCTTC.

The J gene is TRBJ2-7, the V gene TRBV5-6, with D unresolved. Germline assignment: CDR1 SGHDT and CDR2 YYEEEE. V lost 0 bases to trimming and J lost 4 bases, with 5 bases between them. The CDR3 loop spans 12 amino acids. The CDR3 nucleotides read TGTGCCAGCAGCTTGGTTGGTTACGAGCAGTACTTC. This sequence encodes CASSLVGYEQYF.

This chain links TRBV11-2 with TRBJ2-7; no definite D call. The CDR3 has 11 amino acids. V gave up 5 bases and J gave up 6 bases, with 8 bases separating them. Germline lookup yields CDR1 SGHAT and CDR2 FQNNGV. CDR3 DNA: TGTGCCAGCAGCGTACGCGGCGAGCAGTACTTC. Amino acids: CASSVRGEQYF.